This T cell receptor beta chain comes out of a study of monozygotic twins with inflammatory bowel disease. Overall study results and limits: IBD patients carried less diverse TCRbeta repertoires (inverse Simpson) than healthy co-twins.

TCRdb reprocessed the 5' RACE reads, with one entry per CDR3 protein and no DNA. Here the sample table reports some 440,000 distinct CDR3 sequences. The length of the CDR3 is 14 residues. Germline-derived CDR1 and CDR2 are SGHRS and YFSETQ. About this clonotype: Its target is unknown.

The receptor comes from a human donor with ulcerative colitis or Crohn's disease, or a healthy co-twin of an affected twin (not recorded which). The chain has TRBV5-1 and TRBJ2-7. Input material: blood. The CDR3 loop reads CASSLKEAAYEQYF.